This T cell receptor (beta chain) appears in the sequencing data of a study of cytomegalovirus exposure and HLA in healthy donors. General study findings and limits: In a later analysis, TCR beta V- and J-gene trimming was associated with a missense DCLRE1C variant. Approximately 18,000 TCR beta sequences were associated with HLA alleles at 0.05 false discovery rate in a later analysis.

V lost 6 bases, J lost 1 base, and 16 bases lay in between. CDR1 is MDHEN, CDR2 SYDVKM, per germline. The CDR3 runs 15 residues. The PCR was carried out with 60 Vbeta primers and 13 Jbeta primers. In the original analysis: Later reanalysis found about 78 million unique TCR beta chains, about 10 million of them shared. Sequencing used immunoSEQ multiplex PCR; TCRdb keeps in-frame clones, though not all of them. The V and J calls and the clone size are those of that table, but D and trimming were determined from the DNA. In the table there are roughly 190,000 clones, around 84% of which are singletons. On this clone itself: Its matching antigen is unknown.

This chain uses TRBV28 with TRBJ2-7; TRBD2 is a possible D gene (6 bases). Sequenced sample: PBMCs. The source of this sequence is a woman between 50 and 59 years old in good health and CMV-seropositive. CDR3 loop: CASSQWGDPSYEQYF. The DNA for the CDR3 is TGTGCCAGCAGCCAGTGGGGGGACCCGTCCTACGAGCAGTACTTC.